This T cell receptor beta chain stems from a study of T cell responses to AZD1222 COVID-19 vaccine. Overall study findings and caveats: Elevations in Spike-specific TCR breadth and depth followed administration of two AZD1222 doses. The CD4 TCRs associated with vaccination extended across spike and predominated at 160-218 and 743-854. The donors showed a predominance of white British ancestry and of females, with possible underestimation of clonal diversity.

Note on this clone: What it binds is not known.

Researchers grouped second doses given at about 4 or about 12 weeks into one pool. The assay was immunoSEQ multiplex PCR, and TCRdb's table has in-frame clones only and misses some. This sample has 65,000 to 85,000 clones, with around 85% found just once. V lost 0 bases, J lost 5 bases, and 9 bases stayed unmatched. CDR3 length: 17 amino acids. CDR1 and CDR2 from the germline V gene are SGDLS and YYNGEE. The sample was peripheral blood, taken 28 days after the second AZD1222 dose. This clonotype was obtained from an adult who received the AZD1222 COVID-19 vaccine. V is TRBV9 and J is TRBJ2-1, with TRBD2 matching 9 bases. The chain's CDR3 is CASSVGPGGGANNEQFF. The CDR3 DNA sequence: TGTGCCAGCAGCGTAGGACCTGGCGGGGGGGCCAACAATGAGCAGTTCTTC.